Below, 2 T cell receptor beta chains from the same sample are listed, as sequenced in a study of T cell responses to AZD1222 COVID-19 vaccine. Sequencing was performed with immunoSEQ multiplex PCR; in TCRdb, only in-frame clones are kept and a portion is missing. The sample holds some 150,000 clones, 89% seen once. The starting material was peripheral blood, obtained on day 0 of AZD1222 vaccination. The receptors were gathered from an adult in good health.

CDR3 DNA: TGTGCCAGCTCGGCAGGGGGCAATCAGCCCCAGCATTTT. Translated, it gives CASSAGGNQPQHF. V gene TRBV18 combines with J gene TRBJ1-5; a possible D gene is TRBD1 (6 bases). From germline, CDR1 is KGHSH and CDR2 LQKENI. This CDR3 has 13 amino acids. Trimming pared 6 bases from V and 2 bases from J, leaving 8 bases between.

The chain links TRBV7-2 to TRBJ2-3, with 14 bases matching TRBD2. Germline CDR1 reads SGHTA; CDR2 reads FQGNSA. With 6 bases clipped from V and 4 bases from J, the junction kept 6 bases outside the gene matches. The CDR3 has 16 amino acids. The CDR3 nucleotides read TGTGCCAGCAGTAAGACTAGCGGGGGGGCCCCAGATACGCAGTATTTT. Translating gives CASSKTSGGAPDTQYF.